A selection of T cell receptor beta chains follows, all from one sample in a study of response to subunit inactivated influenza vaccine. TCRdb reanalysed the RT-PCR reads using MiXCR and keeps one entry per CDR3 protein. The data contain around 760,000 distinct CDR3 sequences, roughly 14% of them singletons. The sequences come from PBMCs from blood, collected less than 15 days before vaccination. These receptor sequences come from a man aged 50 to 60 who received an inactivated influenza vaccine. Each CDR3 is given with its conserved first and last residue. The order of the fields is clone size, D gene, CDR3 length, V gene, J gene, CDR3 protein, CDR3 DNA. The D gene is left open where the match is weak. The size field is filled for only some rows; it gives once, few, many or a size class.

clone size: once
D gene: TRBD2
CDR3 length: 16
V gene: TRBV6-2/TRBV6-3
J gene: TRBJ2-1
CDR3 protein: CASRRLAGSSHNEQFF
CDR3 DNA: TGTGCCAGCAGGAGACTAGCGGGGAGCTCCCACAATGAGCAGTTCTTC

clone size: few
D gene: -
CDR3 length: 17
V gene: TRBV2
J gene: TRBJ2-3
CDR3 protein: CASSEWGGAPSTDTQYF
CDR3 DNA: TGTGCCAGCAGTGAATGGGGGGGGGCCCCTAGCACAGATACGCAGTATTTT

clone size: few
D gene: TRBD1
CDR3 length: 17
V gene: TRBV4-3
J gene: TRBJ2-1
CDR3 protein: CASSQDLGRQGRNEQFF
CDR3 DNA: TGCGCCAGCAGCCAAGATCTGGGCAGACAGGGTAGGAATGAGCAGTTCTTC

clone size: -
D gene: -
CDR3 length: 15
V gene: TRBV7-3
J gene: TRBJ2-1
CDR3 protein: CASSLRRGPNNEQFF
CDR3 DNA: TGTGCCAGCAGCTTAAGGCGAGGGCCTAACAATGAGCAGTTCTTC

clone size: -
D gene: -
CDR3 length: 15
V gene: TRBV4-3
J gene: TRBJ2-2
CDR3 protein: CASSQRTVGAGELFF
CDR3 DNA: TGCGCCAGCAGCCAGCGGACGGTGGGTGCCGGGGAGCTGTTTTTT

clone size: -
D gene: TRBD1
CDR3 length: 15
V gene: TRBV7-9
J gene: TRBJ2-2
CDR3 protein: CASSPTGTVTGELFF
CDR3 DNA: TGTGCCAGCAGCCCTACCGGGACAGTCACCGGGGAGCTGTTTTTT

clone size: many
D gene: -
CDR3 length: 15
V gene: TRBV29-1
J gene: TRBJ2-7
CDR3 protein: CSVEDRRRLSYEQYF
CDR3 DNA: TGCAGCGTTGAAGATCGCCGTAGACTCTCCTACGAGCAGTACTTC

clone size: -
D gene: -
CDR3 length: 17
V gene: TRBV3-1
J gene: TRBJ2-5
CDR3 protein: CASSHNPLRIQKETQYF
CDR3 DNA: TGTGCCAGCAGCCACAACCCCCTAAGGATCCAGAAAGAGACCCAGTACTTC

clone size: -
D gene: TRBD1
CDR3 length: 15
V gene: TRBV20-1
J gene: TRBJ2-7
CDR3 protein: CSAHRGRDRTYEQYF
CDR3 DNA: TGCAGTGCTCATCGGGGGCGGGACAGGACCTACGAGCAGTACTTC

clone size: -
D gene: -
CDR3 length: 14
V gene: TRBV6-2/TRBV6-3
J gene: TRBJ2-3
CDR3 protein: CASTKKGSTDTQYF
CDR3 DNA: TGTGCCAGCACCAAAAAGGGCAGCACAGATACGCAGTATTTT

clone size: many
D gene: TRBD1
CDR3 length: 18
V gene: TRBV3-1
J gene: TRBJ1-2
CDR3 protein: CASSQDWDRAKDNYGYTF
CDR3 DNA: TGTGCCAGCAGCCAAGATTGGGACAGGGCAAAAGACAACTATGGCTACACCTTC

clone size: -
D gene: -
CDR3 length: 17
V gene: TRBV6-1
J gene: TRBJ2-7
CDR3 protein: CASSEALLRGSSYEQYF
CDR3 DNA: TGTGCCAGCAGTGAAGCGCTTCTAAGGGGATCCTCCTACGAGCAGTACTTC

clone size: few
D gene: TRBD2
CDR3 length: 11
V gene: TRBV7-9
J gene: TRBJ2-1
CDR3 protein: CASIPGGFQFF
CDR3 DNA: TGTGCCAGCATCCCCGGGGGGTTCCAGTTCTTC

clone size: -
D gene: TRBD2
CDR3 length: 13
V gene: TRBV9
J gene: TRBJ2-5
CDR3 protein: CASSVSGGETQYF
CDR3 DNA: TGTGCCAGCAGCGTAAGCGGGGGTGAGACCCAGTACTTC

clone size: many
D gene: -
CDR3 length: 12
V gene: TRBV5-6
J gene: TRBJ2-1
CDR3 protein: CASSLIDNEQFF
CDR3 DNA: TGTGCCAGCAGCTTGATTGACAATGAGCAGTTCTTC

clone size: -
D gene: TRBD2
CDR3 length: 13
V gene: TRBV20-1
J gene: TRBJ2-1
CDR3 protein: CSAGAGGYNEQFF
CDR3 DNA: TGCAGTGCTGGAGCGGGGGGCTACAATGAGCAGTTCTTC

clone size: many
D gene: -
CDR3 length: 13
V gene: TRBV4-3
J gene: TRBJ2-3
CDR3 protein: CASSQDPQDTQYF
CDR3 DNA: TGCGCCAGCAGCCAAGACCCACAGGATACGCAGTATTTT

clone size: -
D gene: -
CDR3 length: 14
V gene: TRBV20-1
J gene: TRBJ1-1
CDR3 protein: CSARSGRVDTEAFF
CDR3 DNA: TGCAGTGCTAGGTCCGGGAGAGTGGACACTGAAGCTTTCTTT

clone size: many
D gene: TRBD2
CDR3 length: 16
V gene: TRBV7-2
J gene: TRBJ2-3
CDR3 protein: CASSSRLAGVTDTQYF
CDR3 DNA: TGTGCCAGCAGCTCCCGACTAGCGGGGGTCACAGATACGCAGTATTTT

clone size: -
D gene: -
CDR3 length: 13
V gene: TRBV20-1
J gene: TRBJ2-5
CDR3 protein: CSARDLGLETQYF
CDR3 DNA: TGCAGTGCTAGAGATTTGGGGTTAGAGACCCAGTACTTC

clone size: few
D gene: -
CDR3 length: 14
V gene: TRBV7-9
J gene: TRBJ2-3
CDR3 protein: CASSHTEGGDTQYF
CDR3 DNA: TGTGCCAGCAGCCACACGGAGGGGGGGGATACGCAGTATTTT

clone size: many
D gene: TRBD1
CDR3 length: 14
V gene: TRBV12-3/TRBV12-4
J gene: TRBJ1-1
CDR3 protein: CASRKGQTNTEAFF
CDR3 DNA: TGTGCCAGCAGAAAGGGACAGACAAACACTGAAGCTTTCTTT

clone size: few
D gene: TRBD1
CDR3 length: 13
V gene: TRBV2
J gene: TRBJ2-7
CDR3 protein: CASRIQGASEQYF
CDR3 DNA: TGTGCCAGCAGAATACAGGGGGCGAGTGAGCAGTACTTC

clone size: few
D gene: TRBD2
CDR3 length: 17
V gene: TRBV7-8
J gene: TRBJ2-1
CDR3 protein: CASSLAGVSTSANEQFF
CDR3 DNA: TGTGCCAGCAGCTTAGCGGGTGTGTCCACTAGCGCTAATGAGCAGTTCTTC

clone size: few
D gene: -
CDR3 length: 14
V gene: TRBV5-5
J gene: TRBJ2-5
CDR3 protein: CASSLGVQSETQYF
CDR3 DNA: TGTGCCAGCAGCTTGGGGGTGCAGAGCGAGACCCAGTACTTC

clone size: few
D gene: -
CDR3 length: 14
V gene: TRBV4-2
J gene: TRBJ2-1
CDR3 protein: CASSRGTSPDEQFF
CDR3 DNA: TGTGCCAGCAGCCGCGGGACCTCTCCGGATGAGCAGTTCTTC

clone size: -
D gene: -
CDR3 length: 13
V gene: TRBV24-1
J gene: TRBJ1-6
CDR3 protein: CATRRQENSPLHF
CDR3 DNA: TGTGCCACCAGAAGACAGGAAAATTCACCCCTCCACTTT

clone size: -
D gene: -
CDR3 length: 15
V gene: TRBV7-2
J gene: TRBJ1-3
CDR3 protein: CASSLVPGTGNTIYF
CDR3 DNA: TGTGCCAGCAGCTTAGTGCCGGGGACTGGAAACACCATATATTTT

clone size: many
D gene: -
CDR3 length: 13
V gene: TRBV7-9
J gene: TRBJ2-3
CDR3 protein: CASSQSVTDTQYF
CDR3 DNA: TGTGCCAGCAGCCAATCGGTTACAGATACGCAGTATTTT

clone size: few
D gene: -
CDR3 length: 14
V gene: TRBV5-4
J gene: TRBJ1-1
CDR3 protein: CASRANREDTEAFF
CDR3 DNA: TGTGCCAGCAGGGCGAACAGGGAGGACACTGAAGCTTTCTTT

clone size: -
D gene: TRBD2
CDR3 length: 16
V gene: TRBV6-2/TRBV6-3
J gene: TRBJ2-1
CDR3 protein: CASSPYSGLSYNEQFF
CDR3 DNA: TGTGCCAGCAGTCCCTATAGCGGGCTCTCCTACAATGAGCAGTTCTTC

clone size: -
D gene: -
CDR3 length: 13
V gene: TRBV21-1
J gene: TRBJ2-5
CDR3 protein: CASSCGGRETQYF
CDR3 DNA: TGTGCCAGCAGCTGCGGGGGGCGGGAGACCCAGTACTTC

clone size: few
D gene: TRBD2
CDR3 length: 15
V gene: TRBV5-1
J gene: TRBJ2-7
CDR3 protein: CASSLKSSGDGEQYF
CDR3 DNA: TGCGCCAGCAGCTTGAAGTCTAGCGGGGATGGGGAGCAGTACTTC

clone size: -
D gene: -
CDR3 length: 15
V gene: TRBV19
J gene: TRBJ2-2
CDR3 protein: CASSRSSVNTGELFF
CDR3 DNA: TGTGCCAGTAGTAGGTCTTCTGTGAACACCGGGGAGCTGTTTTTT

clone size: few
D gene: TRBD1
CDR3 length: 15
V gene: TRBV29-1
J gene: TRBJ2-5
CDR3 protein: CSVAGTGGLQETQYF
CDR3 DNA: TGCAGCGTGGCGGGGACAGGGGGGCTCCAAGAGACCCAGTACTTC

clone size: few
D gene: TRBD1
CDR3 length: 16
V gene: TRBV4-3
J gene: TRBJ2-7
CDR3 protein: CASSQKDGQGPYEQYF
CDR3 DNA: TGCGCCAGCAGCCAAAAAGATGGACAGGGCCCCTACGAGCAGTACTTC

clone size: few
D gene: -
CDR3 length: 17
V gene: TRBV7-9
J gene: TRBJ2-1
CDR3 protein: CASSLSVSGGNYNEQFF
CDR3 DNA: TGTGCCAGCAGCTTAAGCGTGTCGGGGGGCAACTACAATGAGCAGTTCTTC

clone size: -
D gene: -
CDR3 length: 13
V gene: TRBV29-1
J gene: TRBJ1-4
CDR3 protein: CSVIRTANEKLFF
CDR3 DNA: TGCAGCGTAATTCGGACAGCGAATGAAAAACTGTTTTTT

clone size: many
D gene: -
CDR3 length: 13
V gene: TRBV20-1
J gene: TRBJ2-5
CDR3 protein: CSARDHQQETQYF
CDR3 DNA: TGCAGTGCTAGAGATCACCAACAAGAGACCCAGTACTTC

clone size: -
D gene: TRBD2
CDR3 length: 15
V gene: TRBV4-2
J gene: TRBJ2-1
CDR3 protein: CASSQDGLAGNEQFF
CDR3 DNA: TGTGCCAGCAGCCAAGATGGGCTAGCGGGCAATGAGCAGTTCTTC

clone size: -
D gene: -
CDR3 length: 15
V gene: TRBV6-1
J gene: TRBJ2-7
CDR3 protein: CASRVYLRDSYEQYF
CDR3 DNA: TGTGCCAGCAGGGTATATCTACGGGACTCCTACGAGCAGTACTTC

clone size: few
D gene: -
CDR3 length: 16
V gene: TRBV7-9
J gene: TRBJ2-3
CDR3 protein: CASSSLVGHGADTQYF
CDR3 DNA: TGTGCCAGCAGCTCACTCGTGGGCCACGGGGCAGATACGCAGTATTTT

clone size: few
D gene: -
CDR3 length: 14
V gene: TRBV27
J gene: TRBJ2-7
CDR3 protein: CASSRSGPPYEQYF
CDR3 DNA: TGTGCCAGCAGCCGGAGCGGGCCCCCCTACGAGCAGTACTTC

clone size: few
D gene: -
CDR3 length: 16
V gene: TRBV7-2
J gene: TRBJ1-6
CDR3 protein: CASSLATTGYNSPLHF
CDR3 DNA: TGTGCCAGCAGCTTAGCGACGACAGGATATAATTCACCCCTCCACTTT

clone size: many
D gene: -
CDR3 length: 17
V gene: TRBV11-2
J gene: TRBJ1-1
CDR3 protein: CASSFLSYGGMNTEAFF
CDR3 DNA: TGTGCCAGCAGCTTTCTAAGTTACGGGGGAATGAACACTGAAGCTTTCTTT

clone size: many
D gene: -
CDR3 length: 15
V gene: TRBV3-1
J gene: TRBJ2-2
CDR3 protein: CASSQGSGDTGELFF
CDR3 DNA: TGTGCCAGCAGCCAAGGTTCCGGAGACACCGGGGAGCTGTTTTTT

clone size: -
D gene: -
CDR3 length: 12
V gene: TRBV20-1
J gene: TRBJ2-5
CDR3 protein: CSARRARETQYF
CDR3 DNA: TGCAGTGCTAGACGAGCGCGAGAGACCCAGTACTTC